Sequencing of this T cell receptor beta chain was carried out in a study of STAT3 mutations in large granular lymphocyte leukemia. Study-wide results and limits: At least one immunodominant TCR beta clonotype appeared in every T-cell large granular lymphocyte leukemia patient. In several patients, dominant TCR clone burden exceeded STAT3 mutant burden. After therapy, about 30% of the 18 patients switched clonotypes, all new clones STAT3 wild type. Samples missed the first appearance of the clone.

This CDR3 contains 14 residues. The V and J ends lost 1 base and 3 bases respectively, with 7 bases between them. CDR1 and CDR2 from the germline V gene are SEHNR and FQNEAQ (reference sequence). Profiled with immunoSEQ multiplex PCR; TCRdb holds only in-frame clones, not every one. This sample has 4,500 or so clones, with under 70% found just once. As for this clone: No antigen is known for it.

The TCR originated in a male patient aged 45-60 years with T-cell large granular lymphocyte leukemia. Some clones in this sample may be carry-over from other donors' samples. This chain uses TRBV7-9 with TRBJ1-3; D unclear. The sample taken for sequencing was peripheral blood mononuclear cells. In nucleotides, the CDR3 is TGTGCCAGCAGCTTAGGAATTCTTGGAAACACCATATATTTT. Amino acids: CASSLGILGNTIYF.